Below, 20 T cell receptor beta chains from the same sample are listed, as sequenced in a study of CD8+CD57+ T cells in acquired aplastic anemia (dated by TCRdb to the late 2010s). Instrument used: Illumina HiSeq 2000. Profiling of TCR beta VDJ combinations and CDR3 sequences used genomic DNA as the template. The raw public data were reprocessed by TCRdb itself: fastp quality trimming at Q25, MiXCR clonotype calling, in-frame beta chains only. Rows are unified per CDR3 protein, each entry keeping the most common DNA and genes. The sample table contains 150,000 to 200,000 distinct CDR3 sequences; only one count was recorded for about 64% of them. The ten largest clonotypes hold about 41% of the sample. Sequenced material: sorted CD4+, CD8+, or CD8+CD57+ T cells (not recorded which) from PBMCs. These receptors were obtained from a human donor in good health.

This clonotype has only a few counts. The chain carries TRBV7-9 and TRBJ1-2; 7 bases agree with TRBD1. J was trimmed by 8 bases and V by 5 bases; bases with no gene match: 8. The CDR3 loop spans 13 amino acids. Germline V CDR1 and CDR2: SEHNR, FQNEAQ (reference sequence). CDR3 loop: CASSVTGSVGYTF. Written as DNA, the CDR3 is TGTGCCAGCAGCGTGACAGGGTCGGTCGGCTACACCTTC.

The chain couples TRBV20-1 to TRBJ2-5; 7 bases are a match to TRBD2. CDR1 is DFQATT, CDR2 SNEGSKA, per germline (reference sequence). CDR3 length: 13 amino acids. V shed 6 bases, J shed 4 bases, and the junction held 8 bases outside the gene matches. This CDR3 reads CSAGLVAGETQYF. CDR3 sequence (DNA): TGCAGTGCCGGACTAGTGGCGGGAGAGACCCAGTACTTC.

The genes are TRBV6-4 and TRBJ1-1; TRBD1 is a possible D gene (6 bases). Germline V lookup: CDR1 MRHNA, CDR2 SNTAGT. Trimming took 3 bases from V and 0 from J, leaving 8 bases between them. The CDR3 length is 14 residues. The CDR3 DNA reads TGTGCCAGCAGTGAGACAGGCTTGAACACTGAAGCTTTCTTT. Protein product: CASSETGLNTEAFF.

The chain uses TRBV25-1 and TRBJ1-2; 7 bases are a match to TRBD1. Germline trimming cut 6 bases from V and 2 bases from J; bases unmatched to any gene: 6. Germline V gene lookup returns CDR1 MGHDK and CDR2 SYGVNS. The CDR3 is 14 residues long. The CDR3 nucleotides are TGTGCCAGCAGAGGGCCGACAGGGAACTATGGCTACACCTTC. It encodes CASRGPTGNYGYTF.

Many counts were recorded for this clonotype. V and J are TRBV19 and TRBJ1-1; 7 nucleotides align to TRBD1. CDR1 and CDR2 (germline): LNHDA, SQIVND (reference sequence). The CDR3 consists of 15 residues. With 3 bases clipped from V and 7 bases from J, the junction kept 11 bases outside the gene matches. DNA for the CDR3: TGTGCCAGTAGTATCGTGACAGGGCACGGCGGTGAAGCTTTCTTT. Amino acids: CASSIVTGHGGEAFF.

This clonotype appeared a single time. The chain joins TRBV7-3 to TRBJ2-7, with TRBD1 matching 7 bases. Germline V CDR1 and CDR2: SGHTA, FQGTGA. CDR3 length: 13 amino acids. J gave up 7 bases and V 2 bases, and 5 bases lay outside the gene matches. The CDR3 loop is CASSLGTAREQYF. CDR3 bases: TGTGCCAGCAGCTTAGGGACAGCGAGGGAGCAGTACTTC.

The rearrangement joins TRBV7-2 to TRBJ2-5; 9 positions match TRBD1. This CDR3 spans 14 amino acids. The V segment lost 5 bases and the J segment 1 base; nucleotides outside the gene matches: 2. Germline assignment: CDR1 SGHTA and CDR2 FQGNSA. CDR3 amino acids: CASSVDRGQETQYF. CDR3 nucleotide sequence: TGTGCCAGCAGCGTGGACAGGGGCCAAGAGACCCAGTACTTC.

The rearrangement links TRBV29-1 to TRBJ1-5; the match to TRBD1 covers 8 bases. V was clipped by 4 bases and J by 0 bases; unmatched bases: 5. The CDR3 runs 15 residues. Germline V gene sequence: CDR1 SQVTM, CDR2 ANQGSEA. The CDR3 region is CSVVSDRDSNQPQHF. In DNA, the CDR3 is TGCAGCGTTGTTTCGGACAGGGATAGCAATCAGCCCCAGCATTTT.

This clonotype was counted between two and nine times. The rearrangement links TRBV3-1 to TRBJ2-5; 8 positions match TRBD1. J was trimmed by 6 bases and V by 0 bases; bases with no gene match: 6. Germline V CDR1 and CDR2: LGHDT, YNNKEL (reference sequence). The CDR3 extends over 15 amino acids. CDR3 DNA sequence: TGTGCCAGCAGCCAAGATCCTACAGGGGGGCAGACCCAGTACTTC. This encodes CASSQDPTGGQTQYF.

This chain joins TRBV7-6 and TRBJ1-2; possible D gene TRBD1, 6 bases. Trimming stripped 5 bases from V and 4 bases from J, with 17 bases between. Per the germline V gene, CDR1 is SGHVS and CDR2 is FNYEAQ. This CDR3 is built from 15 residues. The CDR3: CASSPSLGGGYGYTF. Written as DNA, the CDR3 is TGTGCCAGCAGCCCGAGCTTGGGGGGCGGCTATGGCTACACCTTC.

This clonotype turned up a few times. This sequence joins TRBV7-9 and TRBJ1-1; no firm D call. Deletions cut 6 bases from V and 1 base from J, with 6 bases between. Germline values: CDR1 SEHNR, CDR2 FQNEAQ (reference sequence). CDR3 length: 12 residues. The CDR3 loop reads CASRSSNTEAFF. DNA of the CDR3: TGTGCCAGCAGGTCCTCGAACACTGAAGCTTTCTTT. The full variable domain, completed using reference TRBV7-9 and TRBJ1-1, is DTGVSQNPRHKITKRGQNVTFRCDPISEHNRLYWYRQTLGQGPEFLTYFQNEAQLEKSRLLSDRFSAERPKGSFSTLEIQRTEQGDSAMYLCASRSSNTEAFFGQGTRLTVV.

In nucleotides, the CDR3 is TGTGCCACCAGTGATTCAACAGGTGTCGACGAGCAGTACTTC. Residues: CATSDSTGVDEQYF. The chain couples TRBV24-1 to TRBJ2-7; D may be TRBD1 (5 bases). CDR3 length equals 14 residues. Germline V CDR1 and CDR2: KGHDR, SFDVKD. Deletions cut 2 bases from V and 5 bases from J, with 12 bases between.

The rearrangement joins TRBV7-4 to TRBJ1-1; D uncertain. Looked up from germline, CDR1 is SGHVT and CDR2 is SQSDAQ. CDR3 length: 14 residues. With 3 bases removed from V and 0 bases from J, the gap between germline ends came to 8 bases. The CDR3 DNA is TGTGCCAGCAGCTTGCACAGCTTGAACACTGAAGCTTTCTTT. Translated, it gives CASSLHSLNTEAFF.

The chain employs TRBV6-1 and TRBJ2-1; D might be TRBD2 (6 bases). Germline-derived CDR1 and CDR2 are MNHNS and SASEGT. The germline V and J ends were trimmed by 6 bases and 4 bases, with 19 bases remaining between them. CDR3 length equals 16 residues. CDR3 protein: CASRDLAGSLYNEQFF. The CDR3 DNA is TGTGCCAGCAGGGATCTAGCCGGGAGTCTTTACAATGAGCAGTTCTTC.

The chain carries TRBV12-3 or TRBV12-4 and TRBJ2-7; D remains unclear. Trimming took 3 bases from V and 2 from J, leaving 11 bases between them. The CDR3 extends over 14 amino acids. CDR3 DNA sequence: TGTGCCAGCAGTTTCGAGGCCAGGACCTACGAGCAGTACTTC. Amino acids: CASSFEARTYEQYF.

The J gene is TRBJ1-5, the V gene TRBV19, with TRBD1 matching 7 bases. The CDR3 is 15 amino acids. The germline CDR1 and CDR2 sequences are LNHDA and SQIVND (reference sequence). Trimming at V came to 0 bases and at J to 4 bases, leaving 3 bases not matched to a gene. In DNA form, the CDR3 reads TGTGCCAGTAGTATAGACGGGACAGTAAATCAGCCCCAGCATTTT. Its protein product is CASSIDGTVNQPQHF.

This clonotype was detected only a few times. The rearrangement links TRBV7-9 to TRBJ2-7, with 10 bases lining up with TRBD1. The ends lost 5 bases at V and 3 bases at J; junction bases unmatched: 4. Germline values: CDR1 SEHNR, CDR2 FQNEAQ (reference sequence). CDR3 length: 14 residues. CDR3 DNA: TGTGCCAGCAGCAGGAGGGACAGGGGCTACGAGCAGTACTTC. Translating gives CASSRRDRGYEQYF.

The J gene is TRBJ1-1, the V gene TRBV29-1; D possibly corresponds to TRBD1 (6 bases). The CDR3 has 12 residues. CDR1 is SQVTM and CDR2 is ANQGSEA in the germline V gene. With 7 bases removed from V and 4 bases from J, the gap between germline ends came to 13 bases. The chain's CDR3 is CSGSGRGTEAFF. Written as DNA, the CDR3 is TGCAGCGGTTCGGGCAGGGGCACTGAAGCTTTCTTT.

V usage is TRBV12-3 or TRBV12-4 and J usage is TRBJ1-1; D remains unclear. The V end was cut by 3 bases, the J end by 4 bases, with 9 bases between. This CDR3 contains 13 residues. The CDR3 nucleotides read TGTGCCAGCAGTTTTCGTCTTGGCACTGAAGCTTTCTTT. It specifies CASSFRLGTEAFF.

This clonotype has just a few counts. The gene calls are TRBV10-3 and TRBJ1-1, with TRBD1 as a possible D gene (5 bases). Germline-derived CDR1 and CDR2 are ENHRY and SYGVKD. CDR3 length equals 13 residues. V was pared by 3 bases and J by 0 bases, with 5 bases between. The CDR3 DNA is TGTGCCATCAGTGACAGGGTGAACACTGAAGCTTTCTTT. Its translation: CAISDRVNTEAFF.